This T cell receptor (beta chain) was documented in a study of T cell changes during pregnancy in multiple sclerosis. V shed 5 bases and J 0 bases; nucleotides not matched to a gene: 8. Germline lookup yields CDR1 SGDLS and CDR2 YYNGEE. The CDR3 is 15 amino acids. Generated by immunoSEQ multiplex PCR, the TCRdb table keeps only in-frame clones and is missing some. Among more than 25,000 clones, 70% to 90% were seen once, and the ten largest hold around 10%. The receptor was derived from a female donor with multiple sclerosis, enrolled in a pregnancy study. Sample: CD8+ T cells from peripheral blood mononuclear cells, taken in the third trimester of pregnancy. V is TRBV9 and J is TRBJ2-7; TRBD2 matches 7 bases. In nucleotides, the CDR3 is TGTGCCAGCAGTCCCACTAGCGCACCCTCCTACGAGCAGTACTTC. Translation: CASSPTSAPSYEQYF.